A selection of T cell receptor beta chains follows, all from one sample in a study of blood T cells in healthy people across ages. TCRdb analysed the 5' RACE reads with MiXCR anew, one entry per CDR3 protein. Of approximately 770,000 distinct CDR3 sequences listed, over 45% were seen once; the top ten hold 20% to 25%. Input material: blood. The source is a man between 25 and 39 years old in good health. CDR3s include the opening cysteine and the closing phenylalanine or tryptophan. Each record gives: D gene, J gene, V gene, CDR3 length, clone size, CDR3 DNA, CDR3 protein. The D gene is left open where the match is weak. The size field is filled for only some rows; it gives once, few, many or a size class.

>TRBD1|TRBJ1-1|TRBV7-9|13|NA
TGTGCCAGCAGCTTAGTTTACAGGGGAGCAGCTTTCTTT
CASSLVYRGAAFF
>NA|TRBJ2-7|TRBV14|11|NA
TGTGCCAGCAGCCGGGGTCACGAGCAGTACTTC
CASSRGHEQYF
>TRBD2|TRBJ2-5|TRBV4-3|17|NA
TGCGCCAGCAGCCAAGATGCGGCTAGCGGGAGAGGGGAGACCCAGTACTTC
CASSQDAASGRGETQYF
>NA|TRBJ1-1|TRBV7-8|15|NA
TGTGCCAGCAGTCCCTCTTCGAAGGGGGACACTGAAGCTTTCTTT
CASSPSSKGDTEAFF
>NA|TRBJ2-5|TRBV7-2|15|few
TGTGCCAGCAGCTTACAAGCGGGCCCCCAAGAGACCCAGTACTTC
CASSLQAGPQETQYF
>NA|TRBJ2-1|TRBV4-1|12|NA
TGCGCCAGCAGCACGACCTACAATGAGCAGTTCTTC
CASSTTYNEQFF
>TRBD1|TRBJ1-4|TRBV5-1|15|NA
TGCGCCAGCAGCTTTAGAAGGGGGCAGAGTGAAAAACTGTTTTTT
CASSFRRGQSEKLFF
>NA|TRBJ2-7|TRBV29-1|11|few
TGCAGCGTTCGACCGGGGGACGAGCAGTACTTC
CSVRPGDEQYF
>TRBD2|TRBJ2-3|TRBV10-3|14|NA
TGTGCCATCAGTGACCCAGCGGGGGGGCCCTCGCAGTATTTT
CAISDPAGGPSQYF
>TRBD1|TRBJ2-3|TRBV20-1|14|NA
TGCAGTGCTGGAGGACAGGGGGGGCCAGATACGCAGTATTTT
CSAGGQGGPDTQYF
>NA|TRBJ2-3|TRBV7-3|14|NA
TGTGCCAGCAGCTTCGGGCTGGGCACAGATACGCAGTATTTT
CASSFGLGTDTQYF
>NA|TRBJ2-7|TRBV28|14|few
TGTGCCAGCAGTTTAAGGGCAGGAGGAGGCGAGCAGTACTTC
CASSLRAGGGEQYF
>TRBD1|TRBJ2-3|TRBV24-1|14|once
TGTGCCACCTCCGGGACAGCTAGCACAGATACGCAGTATTTT
CATSGTASTDTQYF
>NA|TRBJ2-7|TRBV28|15|NA
TGTGCCAGCAGTAAAAGGGGCAGGGGACCATACGAGCAGTACTTC
CASSKRGRGPYEQYF
>TRBD2|TRBJ2-1|TRBV7-9|16|NA
TGTGCCAGCACGGACGCGGGAGGGCCGAGTTACAATGAGCAGTTCTTC
CASTDAGGPSYNEQFF
>TRBD1|TRBJ1-2|TRBV7-9|15|NA
TGTGCCAGCAGCCCTGGACAGGCGGACGATTATGGCTACACCTTC
CASSPGQADDYGYTF
>NA|TRBJ1-1|TRBV7-9|14|few
TGTGCCAGCAGCCCGACGAATTTGAACACTGAAGCTTTCTTT
CASSPTNLNTEAFF
>NA|TRBJ2-2|TRBV29-1|10|few
TGCAGCGCGTACACCGGGGAGCTGTTTTTT
CSAYTGELFF
>NA|TRBJ2-1|TRBV14|15|NA
TGTGCCAGCAGCCAACGGGAGCTTTCCTACAATGAGCAGTTCTTC
CASSQRELSYNEQFF
>NA|TRBJ2-1|TRBV6-6|15|few
TGTGCCAGCAGTTACGGGGGCGTGGGGTACAATGAGCAGTTCTTC
CASSYGGVGYNEQFF
>TRBD2|TRBJ2-1|TRBV4-1|18|NA
TGCGCCAGCAGCCAAGTAGCGACTAGCGGGGGGATGGTCAATGAGCAGTTCTTC
CASSQVATSGGMVNEQFF
>NA|TRBJ1-2|TRBV2|14|NA
TGTGCAAGCCGGTACAGAGAGGAGGAGAATGGCTACACCTTC
CASRYREEENGYTF
>NA|TRBJ2-7|TRBV7-2|13|few
TGTGCCAGCAGTCCCCCAGGGGTGAACGAGCAGTACTTC
CASSPPGVNEQYF
>NA|TRBJ1-6|TRBV27|14|few
TGTGCCAGCAGTTTCGGGCTTTATAATTCACCCCTCCACTTT
CASSFGLYNSPLHF
>NA|TRBJ1-6|TRBV7-9|14|NA
TGTGCCAGTTCTCGAGACAGTCGGAATTCACCCCTCCACTTT
CASSRDSRNSPLHF
>TRBD2|TRBJ2-5|TRBV4-2|15|NA
TGTGCCAGCAACCCAACCGGGACTAGGGGAGAGACCCAGTACTTC
CASNPTGTRGETQYF
>NA|TRBJ2-7|TRBV27|14|NA
TGTGCCAGCGGGTCCCTGGGATCCTCCTACGAGCAGTACTTC
CASGSLGSSYEQYF
>NA|TRBJ2-1|TRBV10-3|15|NA
TGTGCCATCAGTGACCCCAGGGGGGGCACGAATGAGCAGTTCTTC
CAISDPRGGTNEQFF
>NA|TRBJ2-4|TRBV3-1|15|NA
TGTGCCAGCAACCAAGATCCACTAGCCAAAAACATTCAGTACTTC
CASNQDPLAKNIQYF
>TRBD2|TRBJ2-1|TRBV6-6|13|few
TGTGCCAGCAGTTACTCTAGCGGGAAGGGGCAGTTCTTC
CASSYSSGKGQFF
>NA|TRBJ2-1|TRBV3-1|13|NA
TGTGCCAGTGGGGAGCAGAAGGACAATGAGCAGTTCTTC
CASGEQKDNEQFF
>TRBD2|TRBJ2-7|TRBV15|15|NA
TGTGCCACCAGGGGGGGGATAGGCCTGACCTACGAGCAGTACTTC
CATRGGIGLTYEQYF
>NA|TRBJ1-4|TRBV20-1|15|few
TGCAGTGCTAGGGGCAGGACCGGCCTTAATGAAAAACTGTTTTTT
CSARGRTGLNEKLFF
>TRBD2|TRBJ2-7|TRBV7-6|14|NA
TGTGCCAGCAGCTTAGCGCGGGACTATGACGAGCAGTACTTC
CASSLARDYDEQYF
>TRBD1|TRBJ1-6|TRBV7-8|15|NA
TGTGCCAGCAGCCAAGCCCGGGACAGGGAATCACCCCTCCACTTT
CASSQARDRESPLHF
>TRBD2|TRBJ2-1|TRBV13|14|NA
TGTGCCAGCAGCCCACGACTAGCGGGATTGGAGCAGTTCTTC
CASSPRLAGLEQFF
>TRBD1|TRBJ1-1|TRBV13|16|NA
TGTGCCAGCAGCTCGAAAGGACCGACAGGGGGCCAGAAAGCTTTCTTT
CASSSKGPTGGQKAFF
>NA|TRBJ2-3|TRBV12-3/TRBV12-4|13|NA
TGTGCCAGCAGCCGAGGTCGCACAGATACGCAGTATTTT
CASSRGRTDTQYF
>TRBD2|TRBJ2-7|TRBV6-4|14|NA
TGTGCCAGCAGTGGTAGCGGGAGACGACGCGAGCAGTACTTC
CASSGSGRRREQYF
>TRBD1|TRBJ2-3|TRBV18|18|few
TGTGCCAGCTCACGGGACTTTCCGGGACAGGGAAGAGCAGATACGCAGTATTTT
CASSRDFPGQGRADTQYF
>TRBD1|TRBJ1-4|TRBV4-2|15|NA
TGTGCCAGCAGCCAAGAGACAGGGTGGGATGAAAAACTGTTTTTT
CASSQETGWDEKLFF
>TRBD1|TRBJ2-7|TRBV5-1|14|NA
TGCGCCAGCCCCTTCCGGACAGGCACCTACGAGCAGTACTTC
CASPFRTGTYEQYF
>NA|TRBJ2-5|TRBV2|12|NA
TGTGCCAGCAGTGAGATGGAAGAGACCCAGTACTTC
CASSEMEETQYF
>NA|TRBJ2-3|TRBV3-1|12|once
TGTGCCAGCAGCCAAGCGGTAGATACGCAGTATTTT
CASSQAVDTQYF
>NA|TRBJ2-6|TRBV25-1|16|once
TGTGCCAGCAGTGAATTGAGCACAGCTGGGGCCAACGTCCTGACTTTC
CASSELSTAGANVLTF
>NA|TRBJ1-2|TRBV10-3|18|few
TGTGCCATCAGTGAGTCTTCTCTGCCGGCGGAGTCCTACTATGGCTACACCTTC
CAISESSLPAESYYGYTF
>NA|TRBJ2-1|TRBV14|13|once
TGTGCCAGCAGCCAAGATAGGGCTGGTGAGCAGTTCTTC
CASSQDRAGEQFF
>TRBD2|TRBJ2-1|TRBV11-2|15|NA
TGTGCCAGCAGTTTAACTAGCGGGACCAACAATGAGCAGTTCTTC
CASSLTSGTNNEQFF
>NA|TRBJ2-7|TRBV20-1|14|NA
TGCAGTGCTAGTCAGAGCGGAAAAGCCTACGAGCAGTACTTC
CSASQSGKAYEQYF
>TRBD1|TRBJ2-7|TRBV9|16|NA
TGTGCCAGCAGCGTTACTGGGACAGTTGATGCCGACGAGCAGTACTTC
CASSVTGTVDADEQYF
>NA|TRBJ2-7|TRBV7-2|14|few
TGTGCCAGCAGCTTAAAAGGGGGGGTTAACGAGCAGTACTTC
CASSLKGGVNEQYF
>NA|TRBJ2-1|TRBV21-1|17|NA
TGTGCCAGCAGCAAACGGAAAGGCTTGAGCTCCTACAATGAGCAGTTCTTC
CASSKRKGLSSYNEQFF
>TRBD2|TRBJ2-3|TRBV20-1|17|NA
TGCAGTGCTAGAAGCGCATGGGGCGGGGGGGCCCCAGATACGCAGTATTTT
CSARSAWGGGAPDTQYF
>NA|TRBJ2-1|TRBV12-5|15|NA
TGTGCTAGTGCCCCCCTTGGCCCAGATAACAATGAGCAGTTCTTC
CASAPLGPDNNEQFF
>TRBD2|TRBJ2-1|TRBV5-4|19|NA
TGTGCCAGCAGCTCCATGGGCAGGGTGACGCGGGGGGGCCAGTATGAGCAGTTCTTC
CASSSMGRVTRGGQYEQFF
>NA|TRBJ2-1|TRBV7-2|14|few
TGTGCCAGCAGCTTAGTTAAAGTTTCGGATGAGCAGTTCTTC
CASSLVKVSDEQFF
>TRBD2|TRBJ2-6|TRBV7-2|19|NA
TGTGCCAGCAGCTTAGCTACACTAGCGGGTGGATCTGGGGCCAACGCCCTGACTTTC
CASSLATLAGGSGANALTF
>NA|TRBJ2-1|TRBV29-1|15|NA
TGCAGCGTCCTAGGGGGGACAAAGAGATACAATGAGCAGTTCTTC
CSVLGGTKRYNEQFF
>NA|TRBJ2-5|TRBV20-1|14|NA
TGCAGTGCTAGAGATTCCAGGGGACAAGAGACCCAGTACTTC
CSARDSRGQETQYF
>TRBD1|TRBJ2-6|TRBV27|18|few
TGTGCCAGCAGTCGACACCCCACAGGGGGTGGTGGGGCCAACGTCCTGACTTTC
CASSRHPTGGGGANVLTF